Following are 27 T cell receptor beta chains from one sample sequenced in a study of CD8+ T cells in alopecia areata. cDNA prepared by RNA extraction and subsequent reverse transcription served as the template for sequencing. Assay used: immunoSEQ multiplex PCR; TCRdb lists only in-frame clones, some missing. Found here are approximately 280,000 clones, no singletons; the ten largest cover more than 0.95%. After pooling, cutaneous lymph node cells were sorted with CD4, CD8alpha, NKG2D, NKG2ACE and other markers. Sequencing was carried out using CD4+ T cells sorted from a lymph node. Receptors originate from a C3H/HeJ mouse with alopecia areata. Strain haplotype at MHC: H2-k.

In regard to this clone: The germline and genes are mouse ones. The read stops 4 residues short of the end of the CDR3; the missing end is completed from the germline J gene. This chain connects TRBV5 to TRBJ2-3; TRBD2 agrees at 7 bases. The CDR3 contains 17 residues. CDR1 is LGHNA, CDR2 YNLKQL, per germline (reference sequence). Trimming removed 0 bases from V and 0 bases from J; junction bases left unmatched: 6. CDR3 bases read: TGTGCCAGCAGCCAAGATCCTGGGGGAGCTAGTGCAGAA. Its translation is CASSQDPGGASAE. The entire CDR3 sequence reads CASSQDPGGASAETLYF.

This clone was seen a handful of times. Gene names denote mouse genes. With the read ending 4 residues before the CDR3 end, the germline J gene is used to fill in that end. The chain has TRBV13-3 and TRBJ1-2; 10 bases are shared with TRBD1. Germline V gene sequence: CDR1 NNHDY, CDR2 SYVADS. V was pared by 6 bases and J by 3 bases, with 5 bases of the junction left unmatched. The CDR3 consists of 14 residues. The DNA read from the CDR3 is TGTGCCAGCACCAGACAGGGGGCGGACTCC. This gives the protein CASTRQGADS. The CDR3 as a whole reads CASTRQGADSDYTF.

Only a few counts were recorded for this clone. Gene names and germline refer to mouse. The read falls 4 residues short of the CDR3 end, and the missing part is taken from the germline J gene. Other nucleotide sequences in the sample specify the same CDR3. The chain joins TRBV1 to TRBJ2-4, with TRBD1 as a possible D gene (6 bases). Germline V CDR1 and CDR2: NSQYPW, LRSPGD (reference sequence). V lost 4 bases and J 1 base, leaving 9 bases between the germline ends. This CDR3 is 14 amino acids long. Incomplete CDR3 DNA: TGCACCTGCAGTGGCAGGGGCGGTCAAAAC. It translates to CTCSGRGGQN. In full, the CDR3 is CTCSGRGGQNTLYF.

Comments on this clone: All gene names here are mouse names. The observed sequence ends 4 residues before the CDR3 terminus, with the missing tail filled in from the germline J gene. The identical CDR3 is also encoded by other nucleotide sequences in the sample. The J gene is TRBJ2-2, the V gene TRBV5; the match to TRBD2 covers 7 bases. There are 15 residues in the CDR3. CDR1 and CDR2 (germline): LGHNA, YNLKQL (reference sequence). J gave up 1 base and V 1 base, and 0 bases lay outside the gene matches. The sequenced part of the CDR3 DNA is TGTGCCAGCAGCCAAGGACTGGGAAACACCGGG. Encoded protein: CASSQGLGNTG. In full, the CDR3 reads CASSQGLGNTGQLYF.

A word on this clone: Genes and germline come from the mouse. Read coverage stops 4 residues before the CDR3 terminus; the germline J gene supplies the remainder. This same CDR3 is encoded by further DNA sequences in the sample. The V gene is TRBV1, the J gene TRBJ2-7, with TRBD2 matching 14 bases. Germline V gene lookup returns CDR1 NSQYPW and CDR2 LRSPGD (reference sequence). The CDR3 sequence is 14 residues long. Here the CDR3 reads CTCSGDWGGDEQYF. The part of the CDR3 DNA that was read is TGCACCTGCAGTGGGGACTGGGGGGGCGAT.

Points on this clone: Gene names are the mouse ones. The read comes to an end 4 residues before the CDR3 does, leaving the germline J gene to fill in the end. The rearrangement links TRBV1 to TRBJ2-5; 9 nucleotides align to TRBD2. Germline V gene data show CDR1 as NSQYPW and CDR2 as LRSPGD (reference sequence). The length of the CDR3 is 15 residues. CDR3 loop: CTCSADGGAKDTQYF. The DNA read from the CDR3 is TGCACCTGCAGTGCAGATGGGGGGGCTAAAGAC.

The sample holds many counts of this clone. Gene names are mouse gene names. With the read ending 4 residues before the CDR3 end, the germline J gene is used to fill in that end. The rearrangement joins TRBV14 to TRBJ2-1; 9 bases match TRBD2. The CDR3 length is 15 residues. V was pared by 4 bases and J by 3 bases, with 5 bases of the junction left unmatched. From germline, CDR1 is SGHDT and CDR2 FRDEAV. CDR3 bases read: TGTGCCAGCAGTCTTACTGGGGGGTTCTATGCT. This gives the protein CASSLTGGFYA. The full CDR3 reads CASSLTGGFYAEQFF.

About this clone: The germline and genes are mouse ones. The read finishes 4 residues shy of the CDR3 end, and the germline J gene is used to complete it. This chain uses TRBV19 with TRBJ1-2; D possibly corresponds to TRBD1 (5 bases). The CDR3 is made up of 13 amino acids. Germline loops: CDR1 FNHDT, CDR2 SITEND (reference sequence). Trimming shortened V by 2 bases and J by 3 bases, and 8 bases separated the two germline ends. Partial CDR3 DNA: TGTGCCAGCAGTATTCACAGGTACTCC. Residues: CASSIHRYS. The entire CDR3 protein is CASSIHRYSDYTF. Full variable domain (remainder filled in from reference TRBV19 and TRBJ1-2): GGIITQTPKFLIGQEGQKLTLKCQQNFNHDTMYWYRQDSGKGLRLIYYSITENDLQKGDLSEGYDASREKKSSFSLTVTSAQKNEMAVFLCASSIHRYSDYTFGSGTRLLVI.

As for this clone: Gene names refer to mouse genes. The sequence runs out 4 residues before the end of the CDR3; the remainder is reconstructed from the germline J gene. The chain joins TRBV1 to TRBJ2-1; 8 bases agree with TRBD2. CDR3 length: 16 residues. CDR1 and CDR2 (germline): NSQYPW, LRSPGD (reference sequence). The ends lost 2 bases at V and 3 bases at J; junction bases unmatched: 6. Partial CDR3 DNA: TGCACCTGCAGTGCAAACAACTGGGGGACCTATGCT. As protein: CTCSANNWGTYA. The entire CDR3 is CTCSANNWGTYAEQFF. The full variable domain, completed using reference TRBV1 and TRBJ2-1, is VTLLEQNPRWRLVPRGQAVNLRCILKNSQYPWMSWYQQDLQKQLQWLFTLRSPGDKEVKSLPGADYLATRVTDTELRLQVANMSQGRTLYCTCSANNWGTYAEQFFGPGTRLTVL.

Details on this clone: The gene symbols are mouse symbols. The CDR3 end lies 4 residues beyond the end of the read and is filled in from the germline J gene. The sample carries other DNA sequences with the same CDR3. This rearrangement joins TRBV5 to TRBJ2-5; D unresolved. Germline V gives CDR1 LGHNA, CDR2 YNLKQL (reference sequence). The ends were cut back, 0 bases at V and 2 bases at J, with 6 bases in the middle. The CDR3 length is 14 residues. The part of the CDR3 DNA that was read is TGTGCCAGCAGCCAAGACAACAGCCAAGAC. Its translation is CASSQDNSQD. The whole CDR3 sequence is CASSQDNSQDTQYF.

This clone came up many times. All gene names here are mouse names. The read comes to an end 4 residues before the CDR3 does, leaving the germline J gene to fill in the end. This sample also contains other DNA sequences that code for the same CDR3. V and J are TRBV29 and TRBJ1-2; D remains ambiguous. Germline V CDR1 and CDR2: MSHET, SYDVDS. The V gene lost 5 bases and the J gene lost 0 bases, with 7 bases spanning the gap. The CDR3 extends over 13 amino acids. CDR3 DNA (partial): TGTGCTAGCAGTCCTACAGCAAACTCC. Protein: CASSPTANS. The whole CDR3 reads CASSPTANSDYTF.

In the case of this clone: Germline and genes here are mouse. From the germline J gene comes the end of the CDR3, since the read stops 4 residues before it. The sample holds other DNA sequences that translate to the same CDR3. The V and J genes are TRBV1 and TRBJ2-1; 8 nucleotides match TRBD2. The CDR3 is made up of 14 amino acids. J was trimmed by 3 bases and V by 3 bases; bases with no gene match: 1. The germline V gene has CDR1 NSQYPW and CDR2 LRSPGD (reference sequence). The CDR3 spells CTCSAWGGYAEQFF. CDR3 DNA (partial): TGCACCTGCAGTGCGTGGGGGGGCTATGCT.

Of note for this clone: Any gene name here is a mouse gene name. With the read ending 4 residues before the CDR3 end, the germline J gene is used to fill in that end. The V gene is TRBV31, the J gene TRBJ2-2; 9 bases agree with TRBD2. J gave up 5 bases and V 3 bases, and 7 bases lay outside the gene matches. Germline-derived CDR1 and CDR2 are GKSSPN and SITVG. The CDR3 covers 15 residues. Partial CDR3 DNA: TGTGCCTGGAGCCAACTGGGGGGAGGTACCGGG. Translated: CAWSQLGGGTG. The whole CDR3 sequence reads CAWSQLGGGTGQLYF.

Only a few counts were recorded for this clone. Gene names and germline refer to mouse. The read is 4 residues too short to cover the CDR3 end, so that end is filled in from the germline J gene. This chain links TRBV19 with TRBJ2-7, with 7 bases aligning to TRBD1. The germline V gene has CDR1 FNHDT and CDR2 SITEND (reference sequence). This CDR3 spans 14 amino acids. The sequenced part of the CDR3 DNA is TGTGCCAGCAGTATAGGGGACAGATTTTAT. Amino acid sequence: CASSIGDRFY. The full CDR3 reads CASSIGDRFYEQYF.

Remarks on this clone: Gene names are mouse gene names. The read ends 4 residues shy of where the CDR3 ends; the end is completed using the germline J gene. The chain is built from TRBV13-2 and TRBJ2-3, with 7 bases fitting TRBD2. V trimming: 1 base; J trimming: 0 bases; junction bases outside the gene matches: 2. In germline, CDR1 is NNHNN, CDR2 SYGAGS (reference sequence). The CDR3 spans 15 residues. The sequenced part of the CDR3 DNA is TGTGCCAGCGGTGATTACTGGGGTAGTGCAGAA. This gives the protein CASGDYWGSAE. The CDR3 as a whole reads CASGDYWGSAETLYF.

This clone has more than one count but fewer than ten. Genes and germline come from the mouse. CDR3 sequence: CASTGGANTEVFF. CDR3 DNA (partial): TGTGCCAGCACTGGGGGTGCAAACACA. V usage is TRBV13-3 and J usage is TRBJ1-1; maybe TRBD1 (5 bases). The read ends 4 residues before the CDR3 terminus; that terminus is restored from the germline J gene. V lost 6 bases, J lost 0 bases, and 9 bases lay in between. Germline CDR1 NNHDY, CDR2 SYVADS. The length of the CDR3 is 13 residues.

A note on this clone: The gene names here belong to mouse. The CDR3 extends 4 residues past the end of the read, so its final part is completed from the germline J gene. This sequence joins TRBV1 and TRBJ2-1; 10 nucleotides line up with TRBD2. The CDR3 is made up of 18 amino acids. V dropped 3 bases and J dropped 2; count of bases not matched to a gene: 10. CDR1 is NSQYPW, CDR2 LRSPGD, per germline (reference sequence). CDR3 loop: CTCSAYRDWGDYYAEQFF. CDR3 bases read: TGCACCTGCAGTGCGTACCGGGACTGGGGCGATTACTATGCT. The variable domain in full, completed from reference TRBV1 and TRBJ2-1, reads VTLLEQNPRWRLVPRGQAVNLRCILKNSQYPWMSWYQQDLQKQLQWLFTLRSPGDKEVKSLPGADYLATRVTDTELRLQVANMSQGRTLYCTCSAYRDWGDYYAEQFFGPGTRLTVL.

This clone was seen only a few times. Gene names refer to mouse genes. With the read ending 4 residues before the CDR3 end, the germline J gene is used to fill in that end. Other DNA sequences in this sample translate to the same CDR3. The gene calls are TRBV13-3 and TRBJ2-3; the match to TRBD1 covers 7 bases. The germline CDR1 and CDR2 sequences are NNHDY and SYVADS. The CDR3 consists of 14 residues. The V gene end was trimmed by 5 bases and the J gene end by 1 base; junction bases not matched to a gene: 4. The CDR3 DNA, read in part, is TGTGCCAGCAGCCGACAGGGAGGTGCAGAA. Translation gives CASSRQGGAE. The whole CDR3 region reads CASSRQGGAETLYF.

In its sample, this clone was seen a few times. Germline and genes: mouse. The CDR3 region is CASSEPPGQSSAETLYF. Partial CDR3 DNA: TGTGCCAGCAGTGAGCCACCGGGACAGTCTAGTGCAGAA. The gene calls are TRBV13-1 and TRBJ2-3, with TRBD1 identical over 7 bases. The read ends 4 residues before the CDR3 terminus; that terminus is restored from the germline J gene. CDR3 length equals 17 residues. Losses at the gene ends were 2 bases for V and 0 bases for J; bases not matched to a gene: 9. Germline CDR1 is NSHNY and CDR2 is SYGAGN.

Worth noting for this clone: Each gene name is a mouse one. The read terminates 4 residues ahead of where the CDR3 ends, so the germline J gene completes it. The J gene is TRBJ1-2, the V gene TRBV13-2; D gene uncertain. The length of the CDR3 is 13 residues. Trimming removed 1 base from V and 1 base from J, with 5 bases in between. Germline assignment: CDR1 NNHNN and CDR2 SYGAGS (reference sequence). The CDR3 bases that were read are TGTGCCAGCGGTGATCTCAGAAACTCC. Its translation is CASGDLRNS. The whole CDR3 sequence reads CASGDLRNSDYTF.

Remarks on this clone: Genes and germline are mouse. The read comes to an end 4 residues before the CDR3 does, leaving the germline J gene to fill in the end. In the same sample, other DNA sequences code for this CDR3. This chain links TRBV17 with TRBJ2-7, with TRBD1 identical over 8 bases. The length of the CDR3 is 12 residues. Germline V gene data show CDR1 as MNHDT and CDR2 as YYDKIL. The CDR3 loop reads CASSGTGYEQYF. Partial CDR3 DNA: TGTGCTAGCAGTGGGACAGGATAT.

A few counts support this clone. The germline and genes are mouse ones. The DNA ends 4 residues before the CDR3 does, and the rest of the CDR3 is filled in from the germline J gene. This rearrangement joins TRBV14 to TRBJ2-5, with D perhaps TRBD1 (6 bases). Germline loops: CDR1 SGHDT, CDR2 FRDEAV. There are 13 residues in the CDR3. V dropped 5 bases and J dropped 2 bases, with 9 bases sitting between them. CDR3 protein: CASRRDIQDTQYF. CDR3 bases read: TGTGCCAGCAGACGGGACATCCAAGAC.

As for this clone: The genes are named according to mouse. The read terminates 4 residues ahead of where the CDR3 ends, so the germline J gene completes it. This sample also contains other DNA sequences that code for the same CDR3. V and J are TRBV31 and TRBJ2-7, with 7 positions matching TRBD1. Germline CDR1 and CDR2: GKSSPN and SITVG. The CDR3 contains 13 residues. This chain's CDR3 is CAWSLGTAYEQYF. Partial CDR3 DNA: TGTGCCTGGAGTCTCGGGACAGCATAT.

This clone occurred a few times. Genes and germline come from the mouse. The CDR3 is cut off 4 residues early in the read; its end comes from the germline J gene. This chain links TRBV31 with TRBJ2-7, with D uncertain. The germline V and J ends were trimmed by 0 bases and 0 bases, with 6 bases remaining between them. This CDR3 comprises 13 residues. Germline-derived CDR1 and CDR2 are GKSSPN and SITVG. Incomplete CDR3 DNA: TGTGCCTGGAGTCTGGGGAACTCCTAT. As protein: CAWSLGNSY. The entire CDR3 is CAWSLGNSYEQYF.

Notes on this clone: Gene and germline names: mouse. The DNA ends 4 residues before the CDR3 does, and the rest of the CDR3 is filled in from the germline J gene. This chain joins TRBV2 and TRBJ2-2; 8 bases are a match to TRBD1. J gave up 4 bases and V 0 bases, and 7 bases lay outside the gene matches. The CDR3 loop spans 17 amino acids. From germline, CDR1 is LGHNA and CDR2 YSYQKL. This CDR3 reads CASSQEGAGGGTGQLYF. The CDR3 bases that were read are TGTGCCAGCAGCCAAGAAGGGGCAGGGGGCGGCACCGGG.

On this clone: Any gene name here is a mouse gene name. Coverage ceases 3 residues before the CDR3 finishes, and the germline J gene fills in the end. This sample also contains other DNA sequences that code for the same CDR3. This chain connects TRBV1 to TRBJ1-6; D is unresolved. TRBJ1-6 is known as an ORF, though its function is uncertain. In germline, CDR1 is NSQYPW, CDR2 LRSPGD (reference sequence). V shed 1 base and J shed 1 base, with 5 bases lying between them. The CDR3 sequence is 15 residues long. Partial CDR3 DNA: TGCACCTGCAGTGCAGGTCAATCCTATAATTCGCCC. Translated, it gives CTCSAGQSYNSP. In full, the CDR3 reads CTCSAGQSYNSPLYF.

Comments on this clone: The gene names given are mouse names. The CDR3 is cut off 4 residues early in the read; its end comes from the germline J gene. J is TRBJ1-1 and V is TRBV13-1, with D perhaps TRBD1 (5 bases). The CDR3 runs 14 residues. Germline loops: CDR1 NSHNY, CDR2 SYGAGN. V was cut by 2 bases and J by 0 bases, with 8 bases left in between. The CDR3 protein is CASSEWTPNTEVFF. CDR3 bases read: TGTGCCAGCAGTGAATGGACACCAAACACA.